Sequencing of this TCR beta chain was carried out in a study of blood T cell repertoires in COVID-19 (dated by TCRdb to about 2020). Concerning the study at large: Collaborator samples came from the United States, Italy and Spain and covered acute and convalescent phases of COVID-19. The dataset comprised deeply sampled blood TCRbeta repertoires from subjects exposed to, actively infected with, or recovered from COVID-19. The repertoires were made available in a free public database intended to serve as a resource for research on the immune response to SARS-CoV-2. HLA class I and class II types, where available, came from metadata supplied by the sample provider rather than from assay-based typing. A de-identified subject ID, COVID-19 status, age in years and sex were almost always included in the sample metadata. The samples were drawn from two sources: the first 160 participants of the ongoing ImmuneRACE study, and over 950 subjects contributed by 6 global collaborators. The material from the prospective study consisted of cDNA or gDNA derived from T cells, B-cell-depleted T cells, or PBMCs. What the work shows at the level of the full study, not this receptor alone: The quantity of clinical and demographic metadata differed by source and by participant and was supplied without curation.

As concerns this clone: Its antigen remains undetermined. No clone much larger than this one lies a single base away; base qualities are absent.

TCRbeta CDR3 regions were amplified from genomic DNA using the immunoSEQ Assay, a bias-controlled multiplex PCR. The study's processing was this. The number of nucleated cells in each sample was estimated from the amplification of reference gene primers within the assay. To quantify the absolute abundance of each unique TCRbeta CDR3 rearrangement, sequence reads were collapsed and filtered. For each sample, productive Simpson clonality was calculated as the square root of Simpson's diversity index over productive rearrangements. The table was pulled from immuneACCESS by TCRdb, which kept in-frame rearrangements only. Such tables lose some clones; where checked, under half of the loss comes from unresolved V genes, and the rest has no known cause. V, J and clone size are taken as reported in that table, and D and trimming were inferred from the DNA itself. Across this sample there are 90,000 to 130,000 clones, with approximately 80% seen only once. The ten largest account for more than 15% of the sample.

CDR1 and CDR2 (SGHTA, FQGNSA) derive from the germline V gene. V is cut by 2 bases and J by 5 bases, and the space between the germline ends is 21 bases. The CDR3 starts with the cysteine, ends with the phenylalanine, and has 17 residues. Kept here is only the CDR3 DNA, which spans 51 bases and is read in frame from base 1. Collaborating institutions collected whole blood in K2EDTA tubes following their own protocols. Collaborator samples were shipped for TCRbeta analysis as frozen whole blood, isolated PBMCs, or DNA extracted from either sample type. Sequences were obtained from peripheral blood. This receptor was identified in a woman aged 55-75 years with acute or convalescent COVID-19. This receptor chain uses TRBV7-2 and TRBJ1-2; TRBD1 is a weak D gene call, 5 bases matching. The CDR3 region has the sequence CASSLQGIYLRDYGYTF. The bases read TGTGCCAGCAGCTTACAGGGAATCTACCTAAGGGATTATGGCTACACCTTC.